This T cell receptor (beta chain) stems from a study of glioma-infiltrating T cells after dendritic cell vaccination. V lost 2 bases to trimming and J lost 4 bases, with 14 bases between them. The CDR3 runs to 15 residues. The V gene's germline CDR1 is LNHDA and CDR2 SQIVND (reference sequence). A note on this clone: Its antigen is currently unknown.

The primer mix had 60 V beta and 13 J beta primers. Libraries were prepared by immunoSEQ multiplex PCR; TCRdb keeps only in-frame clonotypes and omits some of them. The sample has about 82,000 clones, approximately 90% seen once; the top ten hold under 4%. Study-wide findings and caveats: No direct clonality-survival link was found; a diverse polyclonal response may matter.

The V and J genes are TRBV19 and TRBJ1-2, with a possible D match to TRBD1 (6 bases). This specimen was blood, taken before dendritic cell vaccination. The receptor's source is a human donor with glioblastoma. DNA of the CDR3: TGTGCCAGTAGTATATCGGGACAAGGGATCTATGGCTACACCTTC. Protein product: CASSISGQGIYGYTF.